These T cell receptor beta chains were read from a single sample in a study of somatic mutations in cytotoxic T cells in rheumatoid arthritis. Some clones are missing from TCRdb's copy, which holds only in-frame ones; the method was immunoSEQ multiplex PCR. Counted here are some 15,000 clones, about 80% occurring once; the ten biggest clones make up approximately 12%. The sequenced sample was CD8+ T cells sorted from blood. The source is an adult with rheumatoid arthritis. The CDR3 runs from the conserved cysteine through the conserved F or W.

CDR3aa	v_gene	len	j_gene
CASSETGETQYF	TRBV5-4	12	TRBJ2-5
CASSSGIKAPLHF	TRBV6-5	13	TRBJ1-6
CASSEEGGGAYEQYF	TRBV6-1	15	TRBJ2-7
CASSPRTGDTDTQYF	TRBV6-4	15	TRBJ2-3
CASRLRDFSNQPQHF	TRBV19	15	TRBJ1-5
CASSEARGTEAFF	TRBV6-4	13	TRBJ1-1
CASRDKGPTGDGTGELFF	TRBV23-1	18	TRBJ2-2
CASSDRDTSYEQYF	TRBV5-1	14	TRBJ2-7
CASSTDRGDGYTF	TRBV28	13	TRBJ1-2
CASSDRDTQSGLYGYTF	TRBV13	17	TRBJ1-2
CATRRVANQPQHF	TRBV5-8	13	TRBJ1-5
CASSESEFGLFATNEKLFF	TRBV6-1	19	TRBJ1-4
CASSIDQRNNEKLFF	TRBV19	15	TRBJ1-4
CASSDSSGRTTGELFF	TRBV6-4	16	TRBJ2-2
CASSLDLTGGENGYTF	TRBV7-8	16	TRBJ1-2
CASSQGPGLAGGLHEQFF	TRBV14	18	TRBJ2-1
CASSSDRDITDTQYF	TRBV7-2	15	TRBJ2-3